Following are 20 T cell receptor beta chains from one sample sequenced in a study of cytomegalovirus exposure and HLA in healthy donors. The PCR made use of 60 Vbeta and 13 Jbeta primers. Method: immunoSEQ multiplex PCR; TCRdb's copy keeps in-frame clones and lacks some. The table records some 130,000 clones, 75% to 90% of them present only once. The sequencing sample was made of PBMCs. The receptors were gathered from a male donor in good health and CMV-seronegative.

This chain uses TRBV9 with TRBJ1-1, with D possibly matching TRBD1 (5 bases). This CDR3 has 14 amino acids. Germline values: CDR1 SGDLS, CDR2 YYNGEE. The V end lost 0 bases, the J end lost 8 bases, and 14 bases lay between the germline ends. CDR3 residues: CASSVVTRGGEAFF. The CDR3 DNA reads as TGTGCCAGCAGCGTAGTGACACGCGGGGGAGAAGCTTTCTTT. The full variable domain, in which reference TRBV9 and TRBJ1-1 provide the parts outside the CDR3, is DSGVTQTPKHLITATGQRVTLRCSPRSGDLSVYWYQQSLDQGLQFLIQYYNGEERAKGNILERFSAQQFPDLHSELNLSSLELGDSALYFCASSVVTRGGEAFFGQGTRLTVV.

This clone was seen a few times. The J gene is TRBJ1-1, the V gene TRBV25-1; no definite D call. Trimming pared 2 bases from V and 1 base from J, leaving 5 bases between. The CDR3 spans 13 residues. Per the germline V gene, CDR1 is MGHDK and CDR2 is SYGVNS. The CDR3 is CASSERGNTEAFF. DNA for the CDR3: TGTGCCAGCAGTGAACGAGGGAACACTGAAGCTTTCTTT.

V is TRBV7-8 and J is TRBJ2-7, with 9 bases lining up with TRBD2. The V gene's germline CDR1 is SGHVS and CDR2 FQNEAQ. The J segment lost 5 bases and the V segment lost 0 bases, leaving 5 bases of the junction unmatched. The CDR3 loop spans 15 amino acids. The CDR3 nucleotides are TGTGCCAGCAGCTTAGCAGTAGCGGGAGTAGACGAGCAGTACTTC. Encoded protein: CASSLAVAGVDEQYF.

As to this clone: Distinct nucleotide sequences in the sample also encode this CDR3. J is TRBJ2-7 and V is TRBV7-2, with D possibly TRBD2 on 5 matching bases. The CDR3 loop spans 14 amino acids. CDR1 and CDR2 from the germline V gene are SGHTA and FQGNSA. Trimming cost V 3 bases and J 0 bases, with 9 bases left between them. The CDR3 DNA reads TGTGCCAGCAGCTTCACGGGGAGCTCCTACGAGCAGTACTTC. Protein sequence: CASSFTGSSYEQYF.

The rearrangement joins TRBV27 to TRBJ1-4, with D possibly matching TRBD1 (5 bases). This CDR3 is built from 14 residues. The V gene's germline CDR1 is MNHEY and CDR2 SMNVEV (reference sequence). Trimming stripped 3 bases from V and 6 bases from J, with 11 bases between. The CDR3, as DNA: TGTGCCAGCAGTTTCGCAGACAGTCATGAAAAACTGTTTTTT. Its protein product is CASSFADSHEKLFF.

Only one count was recorded for this clone. The chain is built from TRBV5-4 and TRBJ2-5; 9 bases are shared with TRBD2. There are 15 residues in the CDR3. V shed 0 bases, J shed 3 bases, and the junction held 3 bases outside the gene matches. The germline CDR1 and CDR2 sequences are SGHNT and YYREEE (reference sequence). CDR3 DNA: TGTGCCAGCAGCTTGGGCGGGGGGGCTAAAGAGACCCAGTACTTC. Translation: CASSLGGGAKETQYF.

The V call is TRBV4-3, the J call TRBJ2-1, with TRBD1 matching 9 bases. J gave up 6 bases and V 0 bases, and 12 bases lay outside the gene matches. This CDR3 is built from 18 residues. Germline V CDR1 and CDR2: LGHNA, YSLEER. The DNA for the CDR3 is TGCGCCAGCAGCCAAGATTGGGACAGGGCCTACTGGGGCAATGAGCAGTTCTTC. Protein: CASSQDWDRAYWGNEQFF.

This clone was observed a few times. The chain carries TRBV28 and TRBJ2-3; 8 nucleotides agree with TRBD2. Germline V gene data show CDR1 as MDHEN and CDR2 as SYDVKM. The CDR3 has 15 amino acids. J was trimmed by 1 base and V by 2 bases; bases with no gene match: 2. The CDR3 reads CASSLRGGGTDTQYF. DNA for the CDR3: TGTGCCAGCAGTTTACGGGGGGGAGGCACAGATACGCAGTATTTT.

This chain uses TRBV10-1 with TRBJ1-1, with 7 bases identical to TRBD1. Germline trimming cut 7 bases from V and 4 bases from J; bases unmatched to any gene: 9. Germline CDR1 and CDR2: WNHNN and SYGVQD (reference sequence). The CDR3 consists of 14 residues. The CDR3 protein is CASKSDRTSTEAFF. The CDR3 DNA sequence: TGCGCCAGCAAATCGGACAGGACGAGCACTGAAGCTTTCTTT.

On this clone itself: At one end the junction does not follow the germline gene, possibly because of a read error. The V call is TRBV4-1, the J call TRBJ2-4; 11 positions match TRBD1. The CDR3 is 15 residues long. CDR1 and CDR2 (germline): MGHRA, YSYEKL. The chain's CDR3 is CASSYLGQGGNSQYF. DNA for the CDR3: TGCGCCAGCAGCTACCTGGGACAGGGGGGAAACAGTCAGTACTTC.

The CDR3, as DNA: TGTGCCAGCAAAGGGGTCTACGAGCAGTACTTC. Encoded protein: CASKGVYEQYF. This chain connects TRBV2 to TRBJ2-7, with D tentatively TRBD1 (5 bases). Germline V gives CDR1 SNHLY, CDR2 FYNNEI. V was clipped by 7 bases and J by 3 bases, with 7 bases between them. The CDR3 length is 11 residues.

This chain connects TRBV19 to TRBJ1-6; TRBD1 is a possible D gene (5 bases). Per germline, CDR1 LNHDA and CDR2 SQIVND (reference sequence). The CDR3 has 17 residues. V gave up 0 bases and J gave up 4 bases, with 13 bases separating them. The CDR3 sequence: CASSIDRDRIYNSPLHF. CDR3 in DNA: TGTGCCAGTAGTATAGATCGTGACAGAATATATAATTCACCCCTCCACTTT.

This chain joins TRBV9 and TRBJ1-1; D is undetermined. This CDR3 is 13 amino acids long. V was clipped by 2 bases and J by 3 bases, with 8 bases between them. Germline V gene sequence: CDR1 SGDLS, CDR2 YYNGEE. The chain's CDR3 is CASSVKADTEAFF. CDR3 nucleotide sequence: TGTGCCAGCAGCGTTAAAGCCGACACTGAAGCTTTCTTT.

The V call is TRBV5-6, the J call TRBJ2-2; D is undetermined. Trimming removed 2 bases from V and 2 bases from J, with 4 bases in between. CDR3 length: 13 amino acids. Germline V gene data show CDR1 as SGHDT and CDR2 as YYEEEE. DNA for the CDR3: TGTGCCAGCAGCTTACTTAACACCGGGGAGCTGTTTTTT. It codes for CASSLLNTGELFF.

With respect to this clone: The junction departs from the called germline gene at one end, perhaps through a read error. The sample has other DNA sequences that encode this CDR3 too. The rearrangement uses TRBV5-1 and TRBJ2-7; 9 bases line up with TRBD2. Germline V CDR1 and CDR2: SGHRS, YFSETQ. The CDR3 runs 14 residues. The CDR3 DNA reads as TGCGCCAGCAGCCGTTTGCGGGAGGGCCCCGAGCAGTACTTT. It encodes CASSRLREGPEQYF.

The chain couples TRBV4-2 to TRBJ2-1; 11 nucleotides line up with TRBD2. V trimming: 0 bases; J trimming: 15 bases; junction bases outside the gene matches: 4. This CDR3 has 13 amino acids. CDR1 is LGHNA and CDR2 is YNFKEQ in the germline V gene. CDR3 protein: CASSQDVAGGPFF. Here the CDR3 DNA reads TGTGCCAGCAGCCAAGACGTAGCGGGGGGGCCGTTCTTC.

On this clone itself: Relative to the germline gene, one junction end is altered; a read error may explain this. The sample carries other DNA sequences with the same CDR3. The chain joins TRBV4-3 to TRBJ2-6; perhaps TRBD1 as D (5 bases). This CDR3 region has 15 residues. Germline values: CDR1 LGHNA, CDR2 YSLEER. CDR3 amino acids: CASSQEGTGANGLTF. The CDR3 DNA is TGCGCCAGCAGCCAGGAAGGTACTGGGGCCAACGGCCTGACTTTC.

Here the CDR3 DNA reads TGTGCCAGCAGTTTACCGGCAGGGGACGTTTCACCCCTCCACTTT. It codes for CASSLPAGDVSPLHF. The chain couples TRBV28 to TRBJ1-6; D possibly corresponds to TRBD1 (6 bases). Germline V lookup: CDR1 MDHEN, CDR2 SYDVKM. Deletions cut 2 bases from V and 9 bases from J, with 14 bases between. The CDR3 spans 15 residues. Based on the CDR3 plus reference TRBV28 and TRBJ1-6, the full variable domain is DVKVTQSSRYLVKRTGEKVFLECVQDMDHENMFWYRQDPGLGLRLIYFSYDVKMKEKGDIPEGYSVSREKKERFSLILESASTNQTSMYLCASSLPAGDVSPLHFGNGTRLTVT.

This chain uses TRBV2 with TRBJ1-4; D might be TRBD1 (6 bases). Trimming pared 7 bases from V and 8 bases from J, leaving 14 bases between. The CDR3 consists of 13 residues. CDR1 and CDR2 (germline): SNHLY, FYNNEI. CDR3 region: CASTRDTREKLFF. CDR3 coding DNA: TGTGCCAGCACCAGGGACACCAGAGAAAAACTGTTTTTT. Supplemented by reference TRBV2 and TRBJ1-4, the full variable domain reads EPEVTQTPSHQVTQMGQEVILRCVPISNHLYFYWYRQILGQKVEFLVSFYNNEISEKSEIFDDQFSVERPDGSNFTLKIRSTKLEDSAMYFCASTRDTREKLFFGSGTQLSVL.

The chain couples TRBV10-3 to TRBJ1-1; D is unresolved. CDR1 and CDR2 from the germline V gene are ENHRY and SYGVKD. The CDR3 extends over 13 amino acids. Trimming pared 3 bases from V and 0 bases from J, leaving 5 bases between. CDR3 sequence reads: CAISDGLNTEAFF. DNA for the CDR3: TGTGCCATCAGTGATGGGCTGAACACTGAAGCTTTCTTT.